This T cell receptor (beta chain) stems from a study of blood T cell repertoires in COVID-19. Germline assignment: CDR1 SGHTA and CDR2 FQGNSA. The CDR3 spans 18 residues. V was trimmed by 5 bases and J by 1 base, leaving 23 bases between them. Here immunoSEQ multiplex PCR was the method, and the copy in TCRdb shows in-frame clones only, minus some. The sample has around 450,000 clones, less than 95% seen once. Sequences were obtained from PBMCs or T cells enriched from blood (not recorded which). The TCR originated in a man between 18 and 35 years old who had recovered from COVID-19. The chain employs TRBV7-2 and TRBJ1-2; D is undetermined. CDR3 region: CASSVTGIIPEGNYGYTF. The CDR3 DNA follows: TGTGCCAGCAGCGTCACCGGGATAATTCCCGAGGGTAACTATGGCTACACCTTC. The variable domain in full, completed from reference TRBV7-2 and TRBJ1-2, reads GAGVSQSPSNKVTEKGKDVELRCDPISGHTALYWYRQSLGQGLEFLIYFQGNSAPDKSGLPSDRFSAERTGGSVSTLTIQRTQQEDSAVYLCASSVTGIIPEGNYGYTFGSGTRLTVV.